Each of the 17 T cell receptor beta chains below was sequenced from the same sample in a study of blood T cell repertoires in COVID-19. The method was immunoSEQ multiplex PCR; TCRdb's version includes in-frame clones alone and lacks a portion of them. The top ten hold more than 4.5% of the sample, which has a few hundred thousand clones, 65% to 90% seen once. The sample was peripheral blood. These receptors all stem from a man aged 45-60 years with active or convalescent COVID-19.

The chain employs TRBV9 and TRBJ2-7, with TRBD1 matching 7 bases. V lost 3 bases, J lost 12 bases, and 18 bases stayed unmatched. Per the germline V gene, CDR1 is SGDLS and CDR2 is YYNGEE. CDR3 length: 15 amino acids. CDR3 nucleotide sequence: TGTGCCAGCAGCGGGTCCGGGACAGCCTCCGAGCCCGTGTACTTC. Translation gives CASSGSGTASEPVYF.

The chain employs TRBV5-4 and TRBJ2-1, with 8 bases lining up with TRBD2. Germline loops: CDR1 SGHNT, CDR2 YYREEE (reference sequence). The CDR3 contains 15 residues. V shed 4 bases and J 5 bases; nucleotides not matched to a gene: 8. The CDR3 DNA reads TGTGCCAGCAGCCCTCGAGCGGGAGACCACAATGAGCAGTTCTTC. The encoded protein is CASSPRAGDHNEQFF.

The chain carries TRBV4-2 and TRBJ2-7, with 10 positions matching TRBD2. CDR3 length: 15 amino acids. CDR1 is LGHNA and CDR2 is YNFKEQ in the germline V gene. The V segment lost 6 bases and the J segment 1 base; nucleotides outside the gene matches: 6. CDR3 DNA sequence: TGTGCCAGCAGATACGGACTAGCGGAATCCTACGAGCAGTACTTC. It translates to CASRYGLAESYEQYF.

This clone was observed once. The chain uses TRBV5-1 and TRBJ2-3; 9 nucleotides agree with TRBD2. V dropped 0 bases and J dropped 5; count of bases not matched to a gene: 7. This CDR3 is 16 amino acids long. Germline V gene data show CDR1 as SGHRS and CDR2 as YFSETQ. The chain's CDR3 is CASSLVVAGAGDTQYF. CDR3 sequence (DNA): TGCGCCAGCAGCTTGGTGGTAGCGGGAGCAGGAGATACGCAGTATTTT. Drawing the rest from reference TRBV5-1 and TRBJ2-3, the complete variable domain is KAGVTQTPRYLIKTRGQQVTLSCSPISGHRSVSWYQQTPGQGLQFLFEYFSETQRNKGNFPGRFSGRQFSNSRSEMNVSTLELGDSALYLCASSLVVAGAGDTQYFGPGTRLTVL.

The V and J genes are TRBV3-1 (or the pseudogene TRBV3-2) and TRBJ2-3; D may be TRBD1 (6 bases). V dropped 1 base and J dropped 3 bases, with 14 bases sitting between them. The CDR3 has 16 residues. Germline V lookup: CDR1 LGHDT, CDR2 YNNKEL (reference sequence). CDR3 sequence: CASSQVGTRGTDTQYF. CDR3 DNA: TGTGCCAGCAGCCAAGTTGGAACGAGGGGGACAGATACGCAGTATTTT.

The chain has TRBV6-5 and TRBJ1-6; D unresolved. The CDR3 consists of 16 residues. V lost 0 bases, J lost 0 bases, and 6 bases lay in between. Germline V lookup: CDR1 MNHEY, CDR2 SVGAGI. CDR3 in DNA: TGTGCCAGCAGTTACTCGAGCGGCTCCTATAATTCACCCCTCCACTTT. This encodes CASSYSSGSYNSPLHF.

This clone was seen just once. The chain carries TRBV19 and TRBJ1-1; D may be TRBD1 (6 bases). CDR1 LNHDA and CDR2 SQIVND come from the germline V gene (reference sequence). This CDR3 comprises 12 residues. V was cut by 10 bases and J by 11 bases, with 20 bases left in between. CDR3 bases: TGTGCCAATACTAGGGACAAATCAGGGGCTTTCTTT. This encodes CANTRDKSGAFF.

This chain connects TRBV28 to TRBJ2-1; the match to TRBD2 covers 7 bases. The CDR3 is 15 residues long. Germline trimming cut 5 bases from V and 5 bases from J; bases unmatched to any gene: 9. Germline V CDR1 and CDR2: MDHEN, SYDVKM. In DNA form, the CDR3 reads TGTGCCAGCAGTCCGATGTGGGAGGGAAACAATGAGCAGTTCTTC. Translating it yields CASSPMWEGNNEQFF.

V gene TRBV6-1 combines with J gene TRBJ2-1; the match to TRBD2 covers 8 bases. The germline V gene encodes CDR1 MNHNS and CDR2 SASEGT. The CDR3 runs 16 residues. V lost 1 base and J lost 4; bases outside the gene matches: 6. CDR3 in DNA: TGTGCCAGCAGTGAAGAGCGGGAGACGAGGTACAATGAGCAGTTCTTC. Its protein is CASSEERETRYNEQFF.

J is TRBJ1-2 and V is TRBV7-9; TRBD1 matches 8 bases. The junction had 19 bases not matched to a gene; V was cut back by 5 bases and J by 8 bases. The CDR3 extends over 17 amino acids. Germline CDR1 is SEHNR and CDR2 is FQNEAQ (reference sequence). The CDR3 DNA is TGTGCCAGCAGCCCTAGGAGGGTTATGACAGGGGCAGACGGCTACACCTTC. Translated: CASSPRRVMTGADGYTF.

The V gene is TRBV7-8, the J gene TRBJ2-1, with 7 bases fitting TRBD2. The junction had 2 bases not matched to a gene; V was cut back by 3 bases and J by 0 bases. The CDR3 contains 15 residues. Germline CDR1 is SGHVS and CDR2 is FQNEAQ. CDR3 sequence reads: CASSLRESSYNEQFF. In DNA, the CDR3 is TGTGCCAGCAGCTTGCGGGAGAGCTCCTACAATGAGCAGTTCTTC.

This clone was detected only a few times. At one end, the junction sequence differs from germline, possibly due to a read error. V gene TRBV9 combines with J gene TRBJ1-2; no firm D call. The CDR3 runs 8 residues. CDR1 is SGDLS and CDR2 is YYNGEE in the germline V gene. CDR3 region: CASSAGSF. CDR3 coding DNA: TGTGCCAGCAGCGCCGGGTCTTTC. The full variable domain, in which reference TRBV9 and TRBJ1-2 provide the parts outside the CDR3, is DSGVTQTPKHLITATGQRVTLRCSPRSGDLSVYWYQQSLDQGLQFLIQYYNGEERAKGNILERFSAQQFPDLHSELNLSSLELGDSALYFCASSAGSFGSGTRLTVV.

CDR3 DNA: TGTGCCAGCAGGCGCCTAGCACCCGGACCAGATACGCAGTATTTT. Its translation is CASRRLAPGPDTQYF. The genes are TRBV3-1 (or the pseudogene TRBV3-2) and TRBJ2-3; perhaps TRBD2 as D (5 bases). The V gene lost 6 bases and the J gene lost 4 bases, with 17 bases spanning the gap. CDR1 and CDR2 from the germline V gene are LGHDT and YNNKEL (reference sequence). The CDR3 is 15 residues long.

The rearrangement joins TRBV19 to TRBJ1-6; 7 bases match TRBD1. The CDR3 is made up of 15 amino acids. V gave up 5 bases and J gave up 9 bases; unmatched junction bases: 10. Germline CDR1 reads LNHDA; CDR2 reads SQIVND (reference sequence). The CDR3 bases are TGTGCCAGTAGTCTCTCCGGGACAGTCGGTTCACCCCTCCACTTT. Residues: CASSLSGTVGSPLHF.

The rearrangement joins TRBV3-1 (or the pseudogene TRBV3-2) to TRBJ2-7; TRBD2 aligns across 8 bases. J gave up 3 bases and V 2 bases, and 0 bases lay outside the gene matches. This CDR3 is 13 amino acids long. The germline gives CDR1 LGHDT, CDR2 YNNKEL (reference sequence). The CDR3 DNA reads TGTGCCAGCAGCCAACGGGAGGGCTACGAGCAGTACTTC. Translated, it gives CASSQREGYEQYF.

The V call is TRBV5-1, the J call TRBJ1-2; no reliable D call. Per the germline V gene, CDR1 is SGHRS and CDR2 is YFSETQ. CDR3 length equals 14 residues. The V end was cut by 3 bases, the J end by 7 bases, with 16 bases between. The CDR3 sequence: CASSSADREPGYTF. CDR3 coding DNA: TGCGCCAGCAGCTCAGCGGACCGAGAACCTGGCTACACCTTC.

The chain links TRBV7-6 to TRBJ2-1, with TRBD2 matching over 8 bases. J lost 8 bases, V lost 2 bases, and 8 bases had no gene match. Germline loops: CDR1 SGHVS, CDR2 FNYEAQ. The CDR3 extends over 15 amino acids. The CDR3 region is CASSLMTSAGYEQFF. The DNA for the CDR3 is TGTGCCAGCAGCTTAATGACTAGCGCTGGCTATGAGCAGTTCTTC.